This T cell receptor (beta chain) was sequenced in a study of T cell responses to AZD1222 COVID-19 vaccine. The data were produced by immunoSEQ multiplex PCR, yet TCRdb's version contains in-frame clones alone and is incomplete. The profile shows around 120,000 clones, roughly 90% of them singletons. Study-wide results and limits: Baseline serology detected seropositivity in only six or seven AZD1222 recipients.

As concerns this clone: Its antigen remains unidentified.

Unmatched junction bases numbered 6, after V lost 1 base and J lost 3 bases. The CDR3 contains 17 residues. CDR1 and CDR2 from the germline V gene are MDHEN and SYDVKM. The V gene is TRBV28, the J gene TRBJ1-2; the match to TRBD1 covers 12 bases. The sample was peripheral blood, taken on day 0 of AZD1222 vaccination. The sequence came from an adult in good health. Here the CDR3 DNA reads TGTGCCAGCAGTTTATCAGGGGGGACAGGGGGCTACTATGGCTACACCTTC. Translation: CASSLSGGTGGYYGYTF.